This record concerns one TCR beta chain sequence. What it recognizes is unknown. This record comes from a study of cytomegalovirus exposure and HLA in healthy donors. J was trimmed by 4 bases and V by 7 bases; bases with no gene match: 14. This CDR3 has 16 residues. Germline CDR1 reads LNHDA; CDR2 reads SQIVND (reference sequence). Whole-study findings and limits: Owing to their indistinguishability, certain V segments, notably TRBV6-2 and TRBV6-3, were excluded.

Use of 60 Vbeta and 13 Jbeta primers characterized the PCR. The table came from immunoSEQ multiplex PCR; TCRdb's copy has only in-frame clones and leaves some out. The table has 130,000 to 150,000 clones, roughly 80% seen once. This receptor was obtained from a woman aged 50 to 60 in good health and CMV-seronegative. This rearrangement joins TRBV19 to TRBJ2-5; 8 bases agree with TRBD1. The specimen sequenced was PBMCs. CDR3 in DNA: TGTGCCAGTACCCCACGTCCCCGGACAGGGCGAGAGACCCAGTACTTC. It yields the protein CASTPRPRTGRETQYF.